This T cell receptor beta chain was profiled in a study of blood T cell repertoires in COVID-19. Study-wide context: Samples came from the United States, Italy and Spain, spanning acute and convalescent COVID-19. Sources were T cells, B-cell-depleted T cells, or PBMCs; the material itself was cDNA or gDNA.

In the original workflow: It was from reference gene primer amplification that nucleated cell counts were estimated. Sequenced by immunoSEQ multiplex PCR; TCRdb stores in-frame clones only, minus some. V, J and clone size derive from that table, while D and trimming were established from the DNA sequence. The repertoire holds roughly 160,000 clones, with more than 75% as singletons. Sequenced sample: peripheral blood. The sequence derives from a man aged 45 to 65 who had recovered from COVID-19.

The CDR3 DNA reads as TGCGCCAGCAGCCGTGGGACTAGCGGGGGGGCAATCTACGAGCAGTACTTC. This encodes CASSRGTSGGAIYEQYF. The V and J genes are TRBV10-2 and TRBJ2-7, with 16 bases identical to TRBD2. CDR1 WSHSY and CDR2 SAAADI come from the germline V gene. The CDR3 is 17 residues long. V trimming: 6 bases; J trimming: 3 bases; junction bases outside the gene matches: 8.